This T cell receptor beta chain emerged from a study of blood T cell repertoires in COVID-19. Study summary: Acute and convalescent COVID-19 specimens originated in the United States, Italy and Spain. The analysed material was cDNA or gDNA that came from T cells, B-cell-depleted T cells, or PBMCs.

Original processing notes: Amplification of reference gene primers was used by the study to estimate nucleated cell counts. Assay: immunoSEQ multiplex PCR; the TCRdb copy retains only in-frame clones and omits some. That table supplies the V and J calls and clone size; D and trimming were determined from the DNA. Of around 150,000 clones in the sample, approximately 85% are singletons; the top ten hold 1.1%. The CDR3 runs to 14 residues. CDR1 and CDR2 (germline): MNHEY, SVGEGT. Trimming took 5 bases from V and 6 from J, leaving 16 bases between them. The rearrangement links TRBV6-2 or TRBV6-3 to TRBJ1-1; D perhaps matches TRBD1 (6 bases). What was sequenced was peripheral blood. The TCR was taken from a man aged 35 to 55 with acute or convalescent COVID-19. The CDR3 loop is CASSQPGGASEAFF. The CDR3 DNA follows: TGTGCCAGCAGTCAACCCGGGGGGGCCTCTGAAGCTTTCTTT.